This paragraph covers one TCR beta chain sequence. Its antigen is undetermined. This entry comes from a study of cytomegalovirus exposure and HLA in healthy donors. Study conclusions and caveats: There were some public TCRs occurring in many donors, but most TCR sequences were rare. Within a later analysis, the majority of CMV-associated TCR beta chains appeared HLA-restricted.

The CDR3 has 14 amino acids. Trimming at V came to 5 bases and at J to 6 bases, leaving 4 bases not matched to a gene. Per the germline V gene, CDR1 is LNHDA and CDR2 is SQIVND (reference sequence). The PCR made use of 60 Vbeta and 13 Jbeta primers. Only in-frame clones appear in the TCRdb table, and some are missing; sequencing was by immunoSEQ multiplex PCR. Among fewer than 200,000 clones listed, approximately 80% were seen once. Specimen: PBMCs. The receptor's source is a man in his thirties or forties in good health and CMV-seronegative. The chain joins TRBV19 to TRBJ1-5; TRBD1 agrees at 10 bases. The CDR3 region is CASSGTGAAQPQHF. The DNA for the CDR3 is TGTGCCAGTAGTGGGACAGGGGCCGCTCAGCCCCAGCATTTT.